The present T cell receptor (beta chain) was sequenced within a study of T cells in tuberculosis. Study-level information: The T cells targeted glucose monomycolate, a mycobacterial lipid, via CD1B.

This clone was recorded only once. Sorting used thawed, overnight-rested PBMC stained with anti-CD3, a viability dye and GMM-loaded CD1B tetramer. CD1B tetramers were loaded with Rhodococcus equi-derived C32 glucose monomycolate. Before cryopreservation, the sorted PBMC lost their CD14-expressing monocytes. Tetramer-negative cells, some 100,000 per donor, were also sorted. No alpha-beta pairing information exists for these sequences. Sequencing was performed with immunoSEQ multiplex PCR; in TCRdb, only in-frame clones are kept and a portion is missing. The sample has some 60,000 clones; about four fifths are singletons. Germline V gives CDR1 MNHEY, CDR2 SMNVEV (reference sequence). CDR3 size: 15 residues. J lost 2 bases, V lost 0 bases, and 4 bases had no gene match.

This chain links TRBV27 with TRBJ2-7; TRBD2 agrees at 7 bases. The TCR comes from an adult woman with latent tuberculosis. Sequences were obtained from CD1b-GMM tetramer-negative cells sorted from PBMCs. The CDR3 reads CASSLSPAGAYEQYF. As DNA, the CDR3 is TGTGCCAGCAGTTTATCCCCCGCGGGGGCCTACGAGCAGTACTTC.